This is a list of T cell receptor beta chains from one sample in a study of cytomegalovirus exposure and HLA in healthy donors. Libraries were prepared by immunoSEQ multiplex PCR; TCRdb keeps only in-frame clonotypes and omits some of them. The sample lists around 200,000 clones; under 80% were seen once. The material sequenced was PBMCs. The receptors stem from a girl aged 2 to 10 in good health and CMV-seronegative. Each CDR3 is given with its conserved first and last residue. D genes are given only for firm matches. Clone size is shown for a subset of rows, as once, few, many or a class of expanded clone.

V	size	J	D	DNA	CDR3
TRBV29-1	few	TRBJ1-1	NA	TGCAGCGTTGGGAAGAGGGTGGACACTGAAGCTTTCTTT	CSVGKRVDTEAFF
TRBV5-6	NA	TRBJ1-1	TRBD1	TGTGCCAGCAGCGTATGGGACAGGGCCAACACTGAAGCTTTCTTT	CASSVWDRANTEAFF
TRBV5-1	NA	TRBJ2-5	TRBD2	TGCGCCAGCAGCACAGCAGCGGGGGGCGGGCAGACCCAGTACTTC	CASSTAAGGGQTQYF
TRBV5-1	NA	TRBJ2-3	TRBD2	TGCGCCAGCAGCCCAACAGCGGGAGCCCCAGATACGCAGTATTTT	CASSPTAGAPDTQYF
TRBV4-1	once	TRBJ1-1	TRBD1	TGCGCCAGCAGTGGGACAGGGTACGCTGAAGCTTTCTTT	CASSGTGYAEAFF
TRBV5-6	NA	TRBJ2-2	TRBD1	TGTGCCAGCAGCGGAGGGGACAGGGCCACCGGGGAGCTGTTTTTT	CASSGGDRATGELFF
TRBV6-4	NA	TRBJ1-6	NA	TGTGCCAGCAGTGCACGAACTGGACAGAAACTCCACTTT	CASSARTGQKLHF
TRBV27	NA	TRBJ2-7	NA	TGTGCCAGCAGGGACTCCGGGACAGCGGGTTACGAGCAGTACTTC	CASRDSGTAGYEQYF
TRBV19	NA	TRBJ1-2	NA	TGTGCCAGTAGTATCCAAGCAGGCGCTAACTATGGCTACACCTTC	CASSIQAGANYGYTF
TRBV11-3	NA	TRBJ1-3	NA	TGTGCCAGCAGCTTCGCGTCTGGAAACACCATATATTTT	CASSFASGNTIYF
TRBV18	NA	TRBJ1-6	NA	TGTGCCAGCTCGCCGGGCTCCTATAATTCACCCCTCCACTTT	CASSPGSYNSPLHF
TRBV6-6	few	TRBJ2-1	NA	TGTGCCAGCAGTTACGAGCTGAGCTCCTACAATGAGCAGTTCTTC	CASSYELSSYNEQFF